The 27 T cell receptor beta chains presented below share a single source sample, sequenced in a study of blood T cell repertoires in COVID-19. Profiled with immunoSEQ multiplex PCR; TCRdb holds only in-frame clones, not every one. The table records roughly 53,000 clones, about four fifths of them present only once. Material: peripheral blood. These receptors all stem from an older man with active COVID-19.

This chain connects TRBV7-9 to TRBJ2-6; TRBD1 might be the D (5 bases). Germline CDR1 is SEHNR and CDR2 is FQNEAQ (reference sequence). V lost 3 bases and J 1 base, leaving 10 bases between the germline ends. This CDR3 is built from 16 residues. The CDR3 region is CASSFRSGSGANVLTF. The CDR3 bases are TGTGCCAGCAGCTTTAGATCAGGGTCTGGGGCCAACGTCCTGACTTTC.

The V gene is TRBV6-5, the J gene TRBJ2-7; TRBD1 matches 7 bases. The V segment lost 5 bases and the J segment 2 bases; nucleotides outside the gene matches: 6. Germline V gene sequence: CDR1 MNHEY, CDR2 SVGAGI. This CDR3 has 14 amino acids. CDR3 sequence (DNA): TGTGCCAGCAGTCGCCGACAGGGCCCCTACGAGCAGTACTTC. Its translation is CASSRRQGPYEQYF.

The table lists this clone with a few counts. This chain connects TRBV6-5 to TRBJ2-3; D is ambiguous. V was pared by 7 bases and J by 7 bases, with 15 bases between. Germline-derived CDR1 and CDR2 are MNHEY and SVGAGI. This CDR3 has 13 residues. CDR3: CASNGPTPHTQYF. The DNA of the CDR3 is TGTGCCAGCAATGGCCCCACCCCTCATACGCAGTATTTT.

This rearrangement joins TRBV6-5 to TRBJ1-5; TRBD1 matches at 8 bases. CDR1 is MNHEY, CDR2 SVGAGI, per germline. The J segment lost 7 bases and the V segment lost 5 bases, leaving 7 bases of the junction unmatched. CDR3 length equals 14 residues. The CDR3 sequence: CASSQIRGRQPQHF. CDR3 nucleotide sequence: TGTGCCAGCAGTCAGATCAGGGGGCGGCAGCCCCAGCATTTT.

V gene TRBV7-2 combines with J gene TRBJ2-7, with D possibly being TRBD2 (7 bases). Germline CDR1 SGHTA, CDR2 FQGNSA. The CDR3 runs 13 residues. The ends were cut back, 4 bases at V and 6 bases at J, with 13 bases in the middle. The DNA of the CDR3 is TGTGCCAGCAGCTCCGGGGGGCAGTTCGAGCAGTACTTC. Its protein is CASSSGGQFEQYF.

The rearrangement joins TRBV5-5 to TRBJ2-2, with D possibly matching TRBD2 (6 bases). This CDR3 spans 16 amino acids. V lost 2 bases and J 3 bases, leaving 14 bases between the germline ends. CDR1 and CDR2 (germline): SGHKS, YYEKEE (reference sequence). The CDR3 protein is CASSLTWRGDTGELFF. The DNA of the CDR3 is TGTGCCAGCAGCTTAACCTGGCGGGGAGACACCGGGGAGCTGTTTTTT.

The chain employs TRBV9 and TRBJ1-1, with a tentative D call TRBD1 (5 bases). This CDR3 contains 13 residues. Germline assignment: CDR1 SGDLS and CDR2 YYNGEE. V shed 8 bases and J shed 0 bases, with 11 bases lying between them. The CDR3 loop is CASSGFMNTEAFF. CDR3 DNA: TGTGCCAGTTCAGGGTTCATGAACACTGAAGCTTTCTTT.

The genes are TRBV28 and TRBJ2-1, with 9 bases that match TRBD2. V gave up 3 bases and J gave up 5 bases; unmatched junction bases: 5. CDR3 length equals 15 residues. The germline V gene has CDR1 MDHEN and CDR2 SYDVKM. The CDR3, as DNA: TGTGCCAGCAGTTTCTCCAGCGGGAGGAACAATGAGCAGTTCTTC. Translation: CASSFSSGRNNEQFF.

The chain uses TRBV6-1 and TRBJ2-1; the D gene is possibly TRBD1 (5 bases). CDR3 length: 13 amino acids. V lost 1 base and J 13 bases, leaving 14 bases between the germline ends. The germline gives CDR1 MNHNS, CDR2 SASEGT. CDR3 region: CASSEEGQIGQFF. The CDR3 DNA sequence: TGTGCCAGCAGTGAAGAGGGGCAGATAGGACAGTTCTTC.

This clone is classed as medium-sized. This chain links TRBV28 with TRBJ1-4; D gene unclear. The CDR3 spans 15 residues. Deletions cut 5 bases from V and 0 bases from J, with 10 bases between. CDR1 is MDHEN, CDR2 SYDVKM, per germline. CDR3 nucleotides: TGTGCCAGCAGTCCCCATAGCGCAACTAATGAAAAACTGTTTTTT. Translation gives CASSPHSATNEKLFF.

The rearrangement links TRBV6-5 to TRBJ2-7, with a possible D match to TRBD2 (5 bases). The CDR3 contains 13 residues. Trimming left V 0 bases short and J 6 bases short, with 9 bases between. CDR1 is MNHEY and CDR2 is SVGAGI in the germline V gene. Written as DNA, the CDR3 is TGTGCCAGCAGTTACTCGGGAGTGGGCGAGCAGTACTTC. Translating gives CASSYSGVGEQYF.

This chain uses TRBV12-2 with TRBJ2-1; the D segment call TRBD2 is taken from the table without a DNA check. TRBV12-2 is an annotated pseudogene. The CDR3 is 17 residues long. The CDR3 DNA is TGTGCAAGTCGCCCAATAAAGTTACTAGCGGGGCCCAATGAGCAGTTCTTC. Its protein is CASRPIKLLAGPNEQFF.

This clone was seen more than once but under ten times. Other nucleotide sequences in the sample specify the same CDR3. The rearrangement joins TRBV25-1 to TRBJ2-2; D unresolved. Trimming removed 6 bases at V and 3 bases at J, with 5 bases between. CDR1 is MGHDK, CDR2 SYGVNS, per germline. This CDR3 is built from 12 residues. The CDR3 DNA is TGTGCCAGCAGATATTACACCGGGGAGCTGTTTTTT. Translation gives CASRYYTGELFF.

The CDR3 region is CASSYSSTSSLRNEQFF. The CDR3 bases are TGTGCCAGCAGTTACAGCTCGACTAGCTCCCTTCGCAATGAGCAGTTCTTC. V is TRBV6-2 or TRBV6-3 and J is TRBJ2-1; TRBD2 agrees at 7 bases. CDR3 length: 17 residues. Losses at the gene ends were 2 bases for V and 6 bases for J; bases not matched to a gene: 13. The germline V gene has CDR1 MNHEY and CDR2 SVGEGT.

This rearrangement joins TRBV6-6 to TRBJ1-5; 7 positions match TRBD1. CDR1 is MNHNY and CDR2 is SVGAGI in the germline V gene (reference sequence). The CDR3 is 14 amino acids. V shed 5 bases and J 7 bases; nucleotides not matched to a gene: 8. CDR3 nucleotide sequence: TGTGCCAGCAGTCACACAGGGGCTTACCAGCCCCAGCATTTT. Translating gives CASSHTGAYQPQHF.

This clone was found many times. This chain joins TRBV7-8 and TRBJ2-5; TRBD2 matches 9 bases. The trim removed 5 bases at V and 2 bases at J, leaving 3 bases unmatched. The CDR3 covers 14 residues. The germline gives CDR1 SGHVS, CDR2 FQNEAQ. The CDR3 is CASSRGLAQETQYF. The CDR3 DNA follows: TGTGCCAGCAGCCGAGGACTAGCGCAAGAGACCCAGTACTTC.

The chain recombines TRBV29-1 with TRBJ2-3; 7 nucleotides line up with TRBD1. The CDR3 loop spans 11 amino acids. V shed 7 bases and J 5 bases; nucleotides not matched to a gene: 3. The germline V gene encodes CDR1 SQVTM and CDR2 ANQGSEA. CDR3 DNA: TGCAGCGGAGGGGGCCAAGATACGCAGTATTTT. Residues: CSGGGQDTQYF.

In its sample, this clone was seen once. CDR3 coding DNA: TGCAGCGCTCGGACTAGCGGGGATACCTACGAGCAGTACTTC. This encodes CSARTSGDTYEQYF. The chain couples TRBV29-1 to TRBJ2-7; 12 nucleotides align to TRBD2. Losses at the gene ends were 7 bases for V and 2 bases for J; bases not matched to a gene: 6. The CDR3 length is 14 residues. Germline V gene sequence: CDR1 SQVTM, CDR2 ANQGSEA.

The V and J genes are TRBV6-2 or TRBV6-3 and TRBJ2-2; TRBD1 agrees at 7 bases. V gave up 1 base and J gave up 11 bases; unmatched junction bases: 13. Germline values: CDR1 MNHEY, CDR2 SVGEGT. This CDR3 spans 16 amino acids. DNA of the CDR3: TGTGCCAGCAGTTACTTTCCGGGACAGAGCCTTGATGAGCTGTTTTTT. It is translated as CASSYFPGQSLDELFF.

This sequence joins TRBV23-1 and TRBJ2-1; 11 bases are shared with TRBD2. TRBV23-1 is an ORF for which the function is uncertain. Losses at the gene ends were 4 bases for V and 5 bases for J; bases not matched to a gene: 7. The CDR3 spans 16 residues. CDR3 sequence: CASSPPTSGDHNEQFF. The CDR3, as DNA: TGCGCCAGCAGTCCTCCGACTAGCGGGGACCACAATGAGCAGTTCTTC.

This chain uses TRBV20-1 with TRBJ2-5; D unresolved. Germline V gene data show CDR1 as DFQATT and CDR2 as SNEGSKA (reference sequence). CDR3 size: 11 residues. Trimming left V 6 bases short and J 5 bases short, with 10 bases between. For the CDR3, the DNA is TGCAGTGCGGTTGAACGGGAGACCCAGTACTTC. Amino acid sequence: CSAVERETQYF.

The chain is built from TRBV7-2 and TRBJ2-2, with D maybe TRBD2 (6 bases). Trimming shortened V by 1 base and J by 5 bases, and 20 bases separated the two germline ends. CDR3 length equals 18 residues. CDR1 SGHTA and CDR2 FQGNSA come from the germline V gene. CDR3 in DNA: TGTGCCAGCAGCTTAGACGGAGGGTTTCGTGCGAGGACCGGGGAGCTGTTTTTT. This translates into CASSLDGGFRARTGELFF. Full variable domain (remainder filled in from reference TRBV7-2 and TRBJ2-2): GAGVSQSPSNKVTEKGKDVELRCDPISGHTALYWYRQSLGQGLEFLIYFQGNSAPDKSGLPSDRFSAERTGGSVSTLTIQRTQQEDSAVYLCASSLDGGFRARTGELFFGEGSRLTVL.

V is TRBV19 and J is TRBJ1-1; no definite D call. Trimming stripped 5 bases from V and 0 bases from J, with 16 bases between. Germline CDR1 reads LNHDA; CDR2 reads SQIVND (reference sequence). The CDR3 sequence is 16 residues long. The CDR3 protein is CASSRLLGSMNTEAFF. The CDR3 DNA sequence: TGTGCCAGTAGTCGCCTGTTGGGCTCCATGAACACTGAAGCTTTCTTT.

J is TRBJ1-4 and V is TRBV2; 8 nucleotides align to TRBD1. Germline V gives CDR1 SNHLY, CDR2 FYNNEI. The CDR3 totals 14 residues. J lost 5 bases, V lost 4 bases, and 3 bases had no gene match. CDR3 bases: TGTGCCAGCAGTGCCCGGACAGGGAATGAAAAACTGTTTTTT. Translating it yields CASSARTGNEKLFF.

The gene calls are TRBV10-3 and TRBJ2-3; no firm D call. CDR3 length: 14 amino acids. V lost 7 bases to trimming and J lost 2 bases, with 13 bases between them. Germline V gene lookup returns CDR1 ENHRY and CDR2 SYGVKD. CDR3 sequence (DNA): TGTGCCATCACCGGGTCGGAAAACACAGATACGCAGTATTTT. Translating it yields CAITGSENTDTQYF.

This clone appeared once. The V and J genes are TRBV4-1 and TRBJ2-6; D remains ambiguous. Per the germline V gene, CDR1 is MGHRA and CDR2 is YSYEKL. The germline V and J ends were trimmed by 1 base and 0 bases, with 7 bases remaining between them. The CDR3 has 16 amino acids. CDR3 loop: CASSQAGLSGANVLTF. CDR3 nucleotide sequence: TGCGCCAGCAGCCAAGCGGGTCTCTCTGGGGCCAACGTCCTGACTTTC.

In nucleotides, the CDR3 is TGTGCCAGCAGCCTCGGATACGGGAGGGCCGGATTCTTC. Translated, it gives CASSLGYGRAGFF. The chain carries TRBV11-2 and TRBJ2-1; 8 nucleotides line up with TRBD2. Germline CDR1 SGHAT, CDR2 FQNNGV. The CDR3 extends over 13 amino acids. V was clipped by 5 bases and J by 16 bases; unmatched bases: 13.